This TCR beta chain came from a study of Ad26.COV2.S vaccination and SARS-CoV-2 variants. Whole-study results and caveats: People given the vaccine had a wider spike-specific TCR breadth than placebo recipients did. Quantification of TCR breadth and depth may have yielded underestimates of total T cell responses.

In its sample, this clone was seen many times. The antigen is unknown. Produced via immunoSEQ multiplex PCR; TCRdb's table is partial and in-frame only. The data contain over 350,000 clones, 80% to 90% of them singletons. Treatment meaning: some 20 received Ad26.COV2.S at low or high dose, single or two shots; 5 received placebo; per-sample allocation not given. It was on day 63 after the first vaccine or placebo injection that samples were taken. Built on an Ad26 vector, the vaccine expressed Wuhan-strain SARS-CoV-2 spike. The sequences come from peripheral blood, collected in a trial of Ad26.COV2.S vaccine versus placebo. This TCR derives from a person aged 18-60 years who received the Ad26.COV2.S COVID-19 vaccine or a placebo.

This CDR3 reads CASGVFSYEQYF. In DNA, the CDR3 is TGTGCCAGCGGGGTATTCTCCTACGAGCAGTACTTC. This chain links TRBV2 with TRBJ2-7, with unresolved D. V dropped 8 bases and J dropped 0 bases, with 8 bases sitting between them. The CDR3 length is 12 residues. CDR1 and CDR2 (germline): SNHLY, FYNNEI.